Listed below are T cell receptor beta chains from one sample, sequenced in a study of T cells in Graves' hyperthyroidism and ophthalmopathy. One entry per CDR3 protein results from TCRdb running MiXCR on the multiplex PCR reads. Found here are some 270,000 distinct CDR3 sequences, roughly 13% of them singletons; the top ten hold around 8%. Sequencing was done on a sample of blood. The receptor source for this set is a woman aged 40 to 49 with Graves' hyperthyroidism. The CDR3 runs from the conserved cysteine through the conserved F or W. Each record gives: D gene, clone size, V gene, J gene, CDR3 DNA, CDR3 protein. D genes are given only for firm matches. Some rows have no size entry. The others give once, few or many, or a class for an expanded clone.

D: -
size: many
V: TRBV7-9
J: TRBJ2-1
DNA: TGTGCCAGCAGCCTAACAGGGAGGAATGAGCAGTTCTTC
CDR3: CASSLTGRNEQFF

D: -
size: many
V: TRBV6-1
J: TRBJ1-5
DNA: TGTGCCAGCAGTGAATCCAGCGAGGGCGGTCAGCCCCAGCATTTT
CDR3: CASSESSEGGQPQHF

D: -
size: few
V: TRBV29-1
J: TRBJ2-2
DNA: TGCAGCGTTGTAGCCCAGACCACCGGGGAGCTGTTTTTT
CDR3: CSVVAQTTGELFF

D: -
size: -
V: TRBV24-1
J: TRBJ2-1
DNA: TGTGCCACCAGTGATGCCGCCCCCAATGAGCAGTTCTTC
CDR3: CATSDAAPNEQFF

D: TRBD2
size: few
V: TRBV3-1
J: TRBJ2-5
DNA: TGTGCCAGCCGCCCCTGGCGGGAGGCGGGCGAAGAGACCCAGTACTTC
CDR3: CASRPWREAGEETQYF

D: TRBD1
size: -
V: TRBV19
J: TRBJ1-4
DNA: TGTGCCAGTAGAAACAGGGGAGTCTCTAATGAAAAACTGTTTTTT
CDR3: CASRNRGVSNEKLFF

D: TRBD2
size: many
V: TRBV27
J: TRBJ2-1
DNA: TGTGCCAGCAAGGGGACTAGCGGGAGCGGGTACGATGAGCAGTTCTTC
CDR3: CASKGTSGSGYDEQFF

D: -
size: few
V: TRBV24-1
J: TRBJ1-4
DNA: TGTGCCACCAGTGATCCGGGACTCGGTGGTGAAAAACTGTTTTTT
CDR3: CATSDPGLGGEKLFF

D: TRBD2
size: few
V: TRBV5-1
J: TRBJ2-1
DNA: TGCGCCAGCAGGGTGACTAGCGGGAGCAACAATGAGCAGTTCTTC
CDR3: CASRVTSGSNNEQFF

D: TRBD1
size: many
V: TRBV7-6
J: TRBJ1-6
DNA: TGTGCCAGCAGCTTGGGGACAGGGGTTTCACCCCTCCACTTT
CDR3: CASSLGTGVSPLHF

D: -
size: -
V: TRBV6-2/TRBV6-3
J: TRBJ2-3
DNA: TGTGCCATCTCGGGGGTGGATACGCAGTATTTT
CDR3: CAISGVDTQYF

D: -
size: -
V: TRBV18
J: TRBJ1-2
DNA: TGTGCCAGCTCACCACCGGGTAGGAATGGGGAGTATGGCTACACCTTC
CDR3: CASSPPGRNGEYGYTF

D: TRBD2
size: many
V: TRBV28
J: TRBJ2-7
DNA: TGTGCCAGCAGTCTTCCCGGACTAGCGGGAGAGGACCGCGCCTACGAGCAGTACTTC
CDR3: CASSLPGLAGEDRAYEQYF

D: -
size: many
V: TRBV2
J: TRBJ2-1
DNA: TGTGCCAGCAGTGGAGGGCCCCCGAGGGACGATGAGCAGTTCTTC
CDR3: CASSGGPPRDDEQFF

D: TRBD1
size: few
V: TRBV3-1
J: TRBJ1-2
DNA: TGTGCCAGCAGCCAAGATTACGGGACAGGGGCCTATGGCTACACCTTC
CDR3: CASSQDYGTGAYGYTF

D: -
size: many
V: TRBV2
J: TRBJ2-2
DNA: TGTGCCAGCAGAGCCCCATTCGGGGAGCTGTTTTTT
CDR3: CASRAPFGELFF

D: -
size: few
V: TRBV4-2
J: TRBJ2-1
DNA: TGTGCCAGCAGCCAGGGACACTCATCCTACAATGAGCAGTTCTTC
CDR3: CASSQGHSSYNEQFF

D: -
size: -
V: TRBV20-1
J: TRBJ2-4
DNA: TGCAGTGCTAGTCCCGGGGTTTGGGTTGGGGAAAACATTCAGTACTTC
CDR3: CSASPGVWVGENIQYF

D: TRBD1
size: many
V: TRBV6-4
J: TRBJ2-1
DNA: TGTGCCAGCAGTGAGATAGGGGACAGGGGCTTCAGGCCCTACAATGAGCAGTTCTTC
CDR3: CASSEIGDRGFRPYNEQFF

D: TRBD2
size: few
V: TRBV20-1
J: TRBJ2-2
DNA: TGCAGTGCTAGAGATCCTAGCGGGGGGGGCGGGGAGCTGTTTTTT
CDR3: CSARDPSGGGGELFF

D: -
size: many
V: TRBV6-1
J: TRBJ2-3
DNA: TGTGCCAGCAGTGGGTCAGACGGAAGAACAGATACGCAGTATTTT
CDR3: CASSGSDGRTDTQYF

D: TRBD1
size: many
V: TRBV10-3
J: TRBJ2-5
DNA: TGTGCCATCAGTGAGTGGTTTTGGACAGGGCCCGTCCGGGGGACCCAGTACTTC
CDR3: CAISEWFWTGPVRGTQYF

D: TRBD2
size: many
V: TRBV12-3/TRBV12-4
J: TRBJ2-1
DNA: TGTGCCAGCAGTTCCCGGACTAGCGGGATTAACAATGAGCAGTTCTTC
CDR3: CASSSRTSGINNEQFF

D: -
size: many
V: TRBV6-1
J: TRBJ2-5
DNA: TGTGCCAGCAGGGACCCAGGGGAATGGGAGACCCAGTACTTC
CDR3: CASRDPGEWETQYF

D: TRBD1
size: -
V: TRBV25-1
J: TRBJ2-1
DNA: TGTGCCAGCCCTCACCTCAGGGGGACCTACAATGAGCAGTTCTTC
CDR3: CASPHLRGTYNEQFF

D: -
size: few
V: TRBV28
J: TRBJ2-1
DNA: TGTGCCAGCAGCCCACTCGGACAGTACAATGGGCAGTTCTTC
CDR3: CASSPLGQYNGQFF

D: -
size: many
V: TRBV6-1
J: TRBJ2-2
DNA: TGTGCCTCGAACCGTGGGAGGAACACCGGGGAGCTGTTTTTT
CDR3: CASNRGRNTGELFF

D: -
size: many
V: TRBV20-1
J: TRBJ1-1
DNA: TGCAGCGTAGGGTGGGGAGTAACTGAAGCTTTCTTT
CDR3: CSVGWGVTEAFF

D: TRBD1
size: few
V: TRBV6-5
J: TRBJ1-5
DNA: TGTGCCAGCAGTTACCCAACAGGGGTAGACAATCAGCCCCAGCATTTT
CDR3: CASSYPTGVDNQPQHF

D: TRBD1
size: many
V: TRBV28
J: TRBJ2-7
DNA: TGTGCCAGCAGACTGGGACAGTACGAGCAGTACTTC
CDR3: CASRLGQYEQYF

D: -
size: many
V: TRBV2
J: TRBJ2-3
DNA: TGTGCCAGCAGTGCAGTGGTGAACCGACTTGGCACAGATACGCAGTATTTT
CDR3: CASSAVVNRLGTDTQYF

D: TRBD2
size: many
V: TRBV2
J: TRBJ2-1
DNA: TGTGCCAGCAGACCGGGACTAGCGGGCAATGAGCAGTTCTTC
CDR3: CASRPGLAGNEQFF

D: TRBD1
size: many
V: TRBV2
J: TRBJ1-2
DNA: TGTGGGCAGGACAGGGGATATGGCTACACCTTC
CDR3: CGQDRGYGYTF

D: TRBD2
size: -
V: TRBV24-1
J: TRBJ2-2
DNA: TGTGCCACCAGTGACGCTACGGGCGGGAGGGACTCGACGCTGTTTTTT
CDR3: CATSDATGGRDSTLFF

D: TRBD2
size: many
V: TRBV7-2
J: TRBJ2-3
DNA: TGTGCCAGCAGCTTAGTTGGGACTACTAGCACAGATACGCAGTATTTT
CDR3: CASSLVGTTSTDTQYF

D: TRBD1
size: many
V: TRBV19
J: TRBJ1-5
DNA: TGTGCCAGTATCCCAGGGGGGACAGGGGTCGGCAATCAGCCCCAGCATTTT
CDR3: CASIPGGTGVGNQPQHF

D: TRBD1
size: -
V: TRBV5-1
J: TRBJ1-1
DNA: TGCGCCAGCAGCTTCGGGACAGGGCAGAACACTGAAGCTTTCTTT
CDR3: CASSFGTGQNTEAFF

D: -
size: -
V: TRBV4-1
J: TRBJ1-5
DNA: TGCGCCAGCAGCCAAGTGCCCAATCAGCCCCAGCATTTT
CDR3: CASSQVPNQPQHF

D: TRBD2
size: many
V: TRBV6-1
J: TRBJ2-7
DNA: TGTGCCAGCAGTTCGGGACTAGCGGGCCGCTACGAGCAGTACTTC
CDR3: CASSSGLAGRYEQYF

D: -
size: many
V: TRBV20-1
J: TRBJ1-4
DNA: TGCAGTGCTAGAGATTGGCGTGCAACTAATGAAAAACTGTTTTTT
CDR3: CSARDWRATNEKLFF

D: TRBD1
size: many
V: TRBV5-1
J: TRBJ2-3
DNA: TGCGCCAGCAGCTACAACAGGGGGGATACGCAGTATTTT
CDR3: CASSYNRGDTQYF

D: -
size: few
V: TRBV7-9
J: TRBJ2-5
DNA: TGTGCCAGCAGCCCCGGGACCTCGGAGACCCAGTACTTC
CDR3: CASSPGTSETQYF

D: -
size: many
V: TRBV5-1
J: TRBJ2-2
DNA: TGCGCCAGCAGCCCGATGGGGACCGGGGAGCTGTTTTTT
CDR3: CASSPMGTGELFF

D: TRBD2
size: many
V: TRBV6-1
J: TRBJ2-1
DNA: TGTGCCAGCAGTCCCTATACGGGAGGAACCAATGAGCAGTTCTTC
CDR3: CASSPYTGGTNEQFF

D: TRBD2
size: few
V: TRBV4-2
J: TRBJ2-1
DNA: TGTGCCAGCAGCCCTCTACAAGCGGGAGCGAGGAATGAGCAGTTCTTC
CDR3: CASSPLQAGARNEQFF